Listed below are T cell receptor beta chains from one sample, sequenced in a study of T cells in localized non-small cell lung cancer. The repertoire was sequenced with immunoSEQ multiplex PCR; TCRdb's copy has only in-frame clones and lacks some. The sample holds 1,500 to 2,000 clones, about 27% seen once. The sequenced sample was lung tumor tissue, obtained before any cancer treatment. The receptors derive from a woman aged 40 to 75 with stage II lung adenocarcinoma. CDR3s include the opening cysteine and the closing phenylalanine or tryptophan. A D gene is named only where the DNA matches it firmly. The listing skips clone size in some rows; elsewhere it reads once, few, many or a size class.

clone_size,d_call,v_call,j_call,cdr3_nt,cdr3_aa
few,TRBD2,TRBV6-8,TRBJ2-1,TGTGCCAGCATGCCGACTAGCGGGTACAATGAGCAGTTCTTC,CASMPTSGYNEQFF
.,.,TRBV6-8,TRBJ1-2,TGTGCCAGCAGTTACTCAGCACACTCGCGCCAGACAGGCGTAATCTATGGCTACACCTTC,CASSYSAHSRQTGVIYGYTF
.,.,TRBV6-1,TRBJ1-1,TGTGCCAGCAGTGAAGGGGGCAGACCCTACTCTGAAGCTTTCTTT,CASSEGGRPYSEAFF
few,.,TRBV28,TRBJ2-1,TGTGCCAGCAGTTTAGAATGGAATGAGCAGTTCTTC,CASSLEWNEQFF
.,TRBD2,TRBV6-8,TRBJ2-1,TGTGCCAGCAGGAGCGGGGGGGACTACAATGAGCAGTTCTTC,CASRSGGDYNEQFF
few,.,TRBV6-8,TRBJ2-5,TGTGCCAGCAGTCCCCGGGGTGGAGACCAAGAGACCCAGTACTTC,CASSPRGGDQETQYF
.,.,TRBV28,TRBJ2-5,TGTGCCAGCAGTTTTCCCCGACTAGAACACGATAGGATGTTTGTGGAGACCCAGTACTTC,CASSFPRLEHDRMFVETQYF
.,TRBD1,TRBV5-1,TRBJ1-2,TGCGCCAGCAGCCACCAGACAGGGGGCTATGGCTACACCTTC,CASSHQTGGYGYTF
few,TRBD2,TRBV11-3,TRBJ2-1,TGTGCCAGCAGCTTTACAGCGGGGGGGTACAATGAGCAGTTCTTC,CASSFTAGGYNEQFF
.,.,TRBV30,TRBJ2-1,TGTGCCTGGAGGGGATACAATGAGCAGTTCTTC,CAWRGYNEQFF
.,.,TRBV6-8,TRBJ1-1,TGTGCCAGCAGTTACTCCTTAGACAGACCGAACACTGAAGCTTTCTTT,CASSYSLDRPNTEAFF
medium-sized,.,TRBV11-3,TRBJ1-2,TGTGCCAGCAGCCCCCGAGTCCTTAATAACTATGGCTACACCTTC,CASSPRVLNNYGYTF
.,TRBD1,TRBV28,TRBJ2-2,TGTGCCAGCAGAGGGGACAGGGGAGGTGCCGGGGAGCTGTTTTTT,CASRGDRGGAGELFF
.,.,TRBV6-8,TRBJ1-1,TGTGCCAGCAGTGCAGGGGTTACGGCTGAAGCTTTCTTT,CASSAGVTAEAFF
.,.,TRBV15,TRBJ2-7,TGTGCCACCAGCAGTTTTGACAGACCCTACGAGCAGTACTTC,CATSSFDRPYEQYF
.,.,TRBV6-8,TRBJ2-2,TGTGCCAGCAGTGATTCGGTTACCGGGGAGCTGTTTTTT,CASSDSVTGELFF
once,TRBD2,TRBV29-1,TRBJ2-3,TGCAGCTTCCGAGCCCAGCGGGGGTACACAGATACGCAGTATTTT,CSFRAQRGYTDTQYF
large,.,TRBV14,TRBJ2-3,TGTGCCAGCAGCCGCGGGACCCCTAGCACAGATACGCAGTATTTT,CASSRGTPSTDTQYF
few,.,TRBV12-2,TRBJ1-1,TGTGCCACCCAATCGGCAACAGGGTCCCCTGAAGCTTTCTTT,CATQSATGSPEAFF
few,.,TRBV9,TRBJ2-2,TGTGCCAGCCGAAGCGCTTCCGGGGAGCTGTTTTTT,CASRSASGELFF
.,.,TRBV25-1,TRBJ1-1,TGTGCCAGCAGTGAAGGGGACGGGAACACTGAAGCTTTCTTT,CASSEGDGNTEAFF
.,.,TRBV11-3,TRBJ1-5,TGTGCCAGCAGCTGGGACGGACATAGCAATCAGCCCCAGCATTTT,CASSWDGHSNQPQHF
.,TRBD1,TRBV6-8,TRBJ1-5,TGTGCCAGCACGTCCATCCCCCGGGACAGGGGTAGCCAGCCCCAGCATTTT,CASTSIPRDRGSQPQHF
.,.,TRBV19,TRBJ1-1,TGTGCCAGTAGTGATTACACTGAAGCTTTCTTT,CASSDYTEAFF
.,TRBD1,TRBV11-3,TRBJ1-2,TGTGCCAGCCAGCTTATTATCGGACAGGGGGTATATGGCTACACCTTC,CASQLIIGQGVYGYTF
.,.,TRBV5-1,TRBJ2-2,TGCGCCAGCAGCCCCACTAGTGGGGGAACCGGGGAGCTGTTTTTT,CASSPTSGGTGELFF
.,.,TRBV11-3,TRBJ1-6,TGTGCCAGCAGCTTAGGTCCCCGGTCAGGTTCACCCCTCCACTTT,CASSLGPRSGSPLHF
.,.,TRBV19,TRBJ2-5,TGTGCCAGTAGTGCCCCAACGGGCGGATTAGAGACCCAGTACTTC,CASSAPTGGLETQYF
few,.,TRBV11-3,TRBJ2-2,TGTGCCAGCAGCTTAGAAGGTACAGGGAGAAGGGAGCTGTTTTTT,CASSLEGTGRRELFF
.,.,TRBV28,TRBJ1-1,TGTGCCAGCAGTTCACGGGGGTGGACTGAAGCTTTCTTT,CASSSRGWTEAFF
few,.,TRBV6-8,TRBJ2-5,TGTGCCAGCAGTTCCGCGGGTTTAGGATCGGAGACCCAGTACTTC,CASSSAGLGSETQYF
.,.,TRBV28,TRBJ1-1,TGTGCCAGCAGTTTAAGGCTCGGGGGGCAGGTTGAAGCTTTCTTT,CASSLRLGGQVEAFF
.,.,TRBV10-2,TRBJ2-3,TGCGCCAGCAGTGGGAGTAGCACAGATACGCAGTATTTT,CASSGSSTDTQYF
.,TRBD2,TRBV29-1,TRBJ2-7,TGCAGCGTACTCGGACTAGCGGGATACCACGAGCAGTACTTC,CSVLGLAGYHEQYF
.,.,TRBV28,TRBJ1-5,TGTGCCAGCAGTTCCCCGGACAGAAATAGCAATCAGCCCCAGCATTTT,CASSSPDRNSNQPQHF
few,.,TRBV19,TRBJ1-4,TGTGCCAGCTGTGCAACTAATGAAAAACTGTTTTTT,CASCATNEKLFF
.,TRBD1,TRBV6-8,TRBJ1-5,TGTGCCAGCAGGTCCGGACAGGGTGGTCAGCCCCAGCATTTT,CASRSGQGGQPQHF
.,TRBD1,TRBV15,TRBJ2-7,TGTGCCACCAGCAGCGGACTTCTCAGGGGGTATGGCTACGAGCAGTACTTC,CATSSGLLRGYGYEQYF
.,TRBD1,TRBV28,TRBJ1-3,TGTGCCAGCAGCCCCCGGGACAGCCTGTACTCCTCTGGAAACACCATATATTTT,CASSPRDSLYSSGNTIYF
.,.,TRBV10-2,TRBJ2-1,TGCGCCATCGCGTTTAGCGGAGACTACAATGAGCAGTTCTTC,CAIAFSGDYNEQFF
.,TRBD1,TRBV11-3,TRBJ1-2,TGTGCCAGCAGCCCCGCCAGACAGGGTTTCGACTATGGCTACACCTTC,CASSPARQGFDYGYTF
.,.,TRBV14,TRBJ2-1,TGTGCCAGCAGCCTTACTAAAAGCTACTACAATGAGCAGTTCTTC,CASSLTKSYYNEQFF